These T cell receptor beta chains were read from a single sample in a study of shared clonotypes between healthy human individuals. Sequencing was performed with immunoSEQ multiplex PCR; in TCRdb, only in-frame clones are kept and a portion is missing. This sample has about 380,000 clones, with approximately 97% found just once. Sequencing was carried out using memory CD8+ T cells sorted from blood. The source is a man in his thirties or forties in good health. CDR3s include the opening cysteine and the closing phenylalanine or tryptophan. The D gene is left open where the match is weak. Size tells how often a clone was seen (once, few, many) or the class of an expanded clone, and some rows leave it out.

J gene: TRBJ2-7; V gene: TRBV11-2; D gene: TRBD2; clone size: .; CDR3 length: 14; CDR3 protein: CASSSGRSPYEQYF; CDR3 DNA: TGTGCCAGCAGCTCCGGGAGGTCACCTTACGAGCAGTACTTC
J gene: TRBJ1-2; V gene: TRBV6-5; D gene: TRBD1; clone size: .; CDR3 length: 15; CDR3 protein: CASAWQGDSYYGYTF; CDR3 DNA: TGTGCCAGCGCGTGGCAGGGGGATTCCTACTATGGCTACACCTTC
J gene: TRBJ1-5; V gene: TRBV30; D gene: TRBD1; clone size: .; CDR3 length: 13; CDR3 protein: CAWSWDRSQPQHF; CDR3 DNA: TGTGCCTGGAGTTGGGACAGATCTCAGCCCCAGCATTTT
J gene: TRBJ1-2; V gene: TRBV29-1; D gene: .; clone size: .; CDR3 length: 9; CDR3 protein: CSVGPGYTF; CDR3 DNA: TGCAGCGTCGGCCCTGGCTACACCTTC
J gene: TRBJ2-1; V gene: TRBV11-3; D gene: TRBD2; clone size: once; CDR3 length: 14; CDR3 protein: CASSTSGDYNEQFF; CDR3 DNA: TGTGCCAGCAGTACTAGCGGGGATTACAATGAGCAGTTCTTC
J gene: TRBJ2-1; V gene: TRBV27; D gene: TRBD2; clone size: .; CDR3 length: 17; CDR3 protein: CASSLFPSGSSYNEQFF; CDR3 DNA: TGTGCCAGCAGTTTATTCCCTAGCGGGAGCTCCTACAATGAGCAGTTCTTC
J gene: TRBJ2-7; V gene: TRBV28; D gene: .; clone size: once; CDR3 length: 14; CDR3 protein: CASSFILRPYEQYF; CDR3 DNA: TGTGCCAGCAGTTTTATTCTTAGGCCCTACGAGCAGTACTTC
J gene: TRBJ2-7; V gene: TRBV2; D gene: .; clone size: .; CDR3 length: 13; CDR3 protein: CASSVDTEYEQYF; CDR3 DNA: TGTGCCAGCAGTGTTGACACGGAATACGAGCAGTACTTC
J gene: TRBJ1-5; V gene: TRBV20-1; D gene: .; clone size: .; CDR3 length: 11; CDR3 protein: CSAIVGREQHF; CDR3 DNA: TGCAGTGCTATCGTAGGGCGGGAACAGCATTTT
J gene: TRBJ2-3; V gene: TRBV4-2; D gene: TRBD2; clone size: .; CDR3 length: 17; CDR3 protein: CASSQDRASGSTYTQYF; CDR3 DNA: TGTGCCAGCAGCCAAGATCGGGCTAGCGGGAGTACGTATACGCAGTATTTT
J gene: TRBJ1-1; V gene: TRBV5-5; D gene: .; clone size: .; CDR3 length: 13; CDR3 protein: CASMVGLSTEAFF; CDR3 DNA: TGTGCCAGCATGGTGGGATTAAGCACTGAAGCTTTCTTT
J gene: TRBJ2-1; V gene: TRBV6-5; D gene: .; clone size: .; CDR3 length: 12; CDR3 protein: CASSSIYNEQFF; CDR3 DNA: TGTGCCAGCAGTTCCATCTACAATGAGCAGTTCTTC
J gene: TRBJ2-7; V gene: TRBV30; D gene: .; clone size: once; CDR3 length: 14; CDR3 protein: CAWSWGLKSYEQYF; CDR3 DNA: TGTGCCTGGAGTTGGGGACTTAAATCCTACGAGCAGTACTTC
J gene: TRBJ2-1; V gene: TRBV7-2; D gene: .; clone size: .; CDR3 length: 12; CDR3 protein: CASSEGSNEQFF; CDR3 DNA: TGTGCCAGCAGCGAAGGGAGCAATGAGCAGTTCTTC
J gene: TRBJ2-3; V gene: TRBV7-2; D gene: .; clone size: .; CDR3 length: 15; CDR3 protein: CASTLDLVYTDTQYF; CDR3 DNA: TGTGCCAGCACCCTTGATCTAGTTTACACAGATACGCAGTATTTT
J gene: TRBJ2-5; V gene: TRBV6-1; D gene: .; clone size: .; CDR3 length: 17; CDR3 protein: CASSELKVGRTDKTQYF; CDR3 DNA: TGTGCCAGCAGTGAACTGAAGGTTGGTAGGACCGACAAGACCCAGTACTTC
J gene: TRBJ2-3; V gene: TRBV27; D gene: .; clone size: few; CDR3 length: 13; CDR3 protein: CASSLLGTDTQYF; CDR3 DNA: TGTGCCAGCAGTTTATTGGGGACAGATACGCAGTATTTT
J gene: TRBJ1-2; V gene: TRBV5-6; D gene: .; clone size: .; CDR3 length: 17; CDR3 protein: CASSSPGVWGKDYGYTF; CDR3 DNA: TGTGCCAGCAGCTCCCCGGGTGTATGGGGCAAGGACTATGGCTACACCTTC
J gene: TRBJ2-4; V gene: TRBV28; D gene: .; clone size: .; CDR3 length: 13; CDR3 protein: CASTGGDRDIQYF; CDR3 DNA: TGTGCCAGCACGGGCGGGGATAGGGACATTCAGTACTTC
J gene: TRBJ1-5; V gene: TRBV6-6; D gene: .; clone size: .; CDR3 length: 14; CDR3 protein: CASSYPNRNQPQHF; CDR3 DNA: TGTGCCAGCAGTTACCCAAACAGGAATCAGCCCCAGCATTTT
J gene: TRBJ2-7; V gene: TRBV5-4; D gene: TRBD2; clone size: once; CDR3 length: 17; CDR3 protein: CASSLGWGTSGSREQYF; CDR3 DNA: TGTGCCAGCAGCTTGGGATGGGGGACTAGCGGGAGTAGGGAGCAGTACTTC
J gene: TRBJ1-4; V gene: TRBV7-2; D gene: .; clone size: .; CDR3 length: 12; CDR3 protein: CASRGGNEKLFF; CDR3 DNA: TGTGCCAGCAGGGGAGGAAATGAAAAACTGTTTTTT